These T cell receptor beta chains were read from a single sample in a study of PD-1 blockade in mismatch repair-deficient tumors. Assay used: immunoSEQ multiplex PCR; TCRdb lists only in-frame clones, some missing. The sample lists tens of thousands of clones, around 88% seen once, with over 11% in the top ten. The sample in question was peripheral blood, obtained 52 weeks after starting pembrolizumab. All receptors come from an adult with mismatch repair-deficient cancer. Both conserved end residues are part of each CDR3.

v_call | cdr3_length | cdr3_aa
TRBV27 | 13 | CASIRSGANVLTF
TRBV6-5 | 15 | CASSYFVRGPGEQFF
TRBV7-9 | 16 | CASSLSGRDSYNEQFF
TRBV29-1 | 12 | CSVLNARGLTYF
TRBV7-8 | 14 | CASSAGGDPDTQYF
TRBV29-1 | 14 | CSVEVRGDGYGYTF
TRBV13 | 16 | CASSLGRRGRAGRQYF
TRBV13 | 15 | CASSENPGLEETQYF
TRBV30 | 14 | CAWSVVGSYNEQFF
TRBV19 | 14 | CASSIDATNEKLFF
TRBV19 | 16 | CASEEHPRGNTGELFF
TRBV7-3 | 14 | CASSSLAGLDTQYF
TRBV7-8 | 15 | CASSLFLTSQETQYF
TRBV6-5 | 14 | CASIPGQPNTEAFF
TRBV30 | 14 | CAWSEGTGTYEQYF
TRBV9 | 16 | CASSPPRTGPTDTQYF
TRBV19 | 17 | CASSPGWGESSTDTQYF
TRBV7-9 | 16 | CASSPRDRANTGELFF
TRBV4-2 | 18 | CASSQLAGGPLLTDTQYF
TRBV5-4 | 14 | CASSLERARETQYF
TRBV28 | 14 | CASRPDRVVYEQYF
TRBV5-8 | 14 | CASSLWGGQTEQYF
TRBV25-1 | 14 | CASTSAFLNTEAFF
TRBV4-3 | 14 | CASSLRTAVDEQFF
TRBV6-1 | 17 | CASSEEEGAPSYNEQFF
TRBV6-5 | 16 | CASSSGQFLYQETQYF
TRBV7-9 | 11 | CASSTAYEQYF
TRBV2 | 11 | CASSLSYEQYF
TRBV14 | 16 | CASSQCCGRNTGELFF
TRBV28 | 11 | CASHSSYEQYF
TRBV27 | 16 | CASSLIAGQSPGAQYF
TRBV4-2 | 16 | CASSQERTGRVEGYTF
TRBV6-1 | 13 | CASSGRDNYGYTF
TRBV19 | 14 | CASSATGGRAEAFF
TRBV11-2 | 17 | CASSSRDRTRYQETQYF
TRBV2 | 15 | CASSEAGSYTDTQYF
TRBV15 | 14 | CATSRDYGTGGYTF
TRBV11-3 | 15 | CASSLTGNSNQPQHF
TRBV11-3 | 16 | CASSFPSRSNTGELFF
TRBV28 | 15 | CASSFGQTNTGELFF
TRBV5-5 | 13 | CASSSRDQETQYF
TRBV7-6 | 17 | CASSLPIGETNTGELFF
TRBV4-3 | 16 | CASSPQPGRSSYEQYF
TRBV4-2 | 16 | CASSQEIWRISEKLFF
TRBV10-1 | 16 | CASSEGGRDSHYEQYF
TRBV11-2 | 15 | CASSSGQGNLYEQYF
TRBV7-8 | 15 | CASSSGPSAGNTIYF
TRBV14 | 16 | CASSQVGTGGTDTQYF
TRBV10-3 | 19 | CAIRPLVAGAESSTDTQYF
TRBV6-5 | 15 | CASSRGTAVQETQYF
TRBV12-5 | 13 | CASGLEQAGELFF
TRBV6-1 | 15 | CASSERGRGQGTQYF